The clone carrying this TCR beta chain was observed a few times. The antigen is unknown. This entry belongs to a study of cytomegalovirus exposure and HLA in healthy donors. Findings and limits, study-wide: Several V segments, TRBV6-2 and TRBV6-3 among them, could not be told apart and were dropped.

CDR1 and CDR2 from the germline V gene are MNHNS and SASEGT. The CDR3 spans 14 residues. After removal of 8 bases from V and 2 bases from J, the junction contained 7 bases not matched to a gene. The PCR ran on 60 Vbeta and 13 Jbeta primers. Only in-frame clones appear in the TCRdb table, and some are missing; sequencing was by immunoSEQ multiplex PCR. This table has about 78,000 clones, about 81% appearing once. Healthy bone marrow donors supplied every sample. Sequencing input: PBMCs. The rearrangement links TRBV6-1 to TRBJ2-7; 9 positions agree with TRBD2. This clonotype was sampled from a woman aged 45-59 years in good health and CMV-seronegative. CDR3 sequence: CASSSGADTYEQYF. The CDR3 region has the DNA TGTGCCAGCTCTAGCGGGGCAGATACCTACGAGCAGTACTTC.